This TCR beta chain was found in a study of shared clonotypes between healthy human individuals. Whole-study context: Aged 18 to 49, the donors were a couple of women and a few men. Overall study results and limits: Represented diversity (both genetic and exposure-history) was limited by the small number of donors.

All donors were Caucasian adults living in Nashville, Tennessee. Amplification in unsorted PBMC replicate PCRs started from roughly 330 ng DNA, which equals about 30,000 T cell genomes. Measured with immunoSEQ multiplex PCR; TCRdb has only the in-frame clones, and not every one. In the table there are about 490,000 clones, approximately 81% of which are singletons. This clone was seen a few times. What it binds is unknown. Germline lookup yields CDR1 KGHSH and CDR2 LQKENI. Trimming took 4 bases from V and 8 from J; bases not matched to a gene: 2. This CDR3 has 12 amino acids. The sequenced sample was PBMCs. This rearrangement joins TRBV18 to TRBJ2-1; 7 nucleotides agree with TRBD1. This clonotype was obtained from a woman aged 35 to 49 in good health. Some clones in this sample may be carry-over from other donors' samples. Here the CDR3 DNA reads TGTGCCAGCTCACAAGACAGGGATGAGCAGTTCTTC. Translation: CASSQDRDEQFF.